This T cell receptor beta chain was identified in a study of T cell clones after liver transplantation. The overall study: Until 12-24 months post-transplant, subjects got standard immunosuppression and no induction. The study, taken as a whole, reports: Small, mixed patient groups and varying post-transplant times limit these conclusions.

CDR1 is MNHEY and CDR2 is SVGAGI in the germline V gene. The V end lost 2 bases, the J end lost 8 bases, and 13 bases lay between the germline ends. The CDR3 has 15 residues. With regard to this clone: Its antigen is unknown.

The repertoire was sequenced with immunoSEQ multiplex PCR; TCRdb's copy has only in-frame clones and lacks some. There are tens of thousands of clones in the sample; around 70% occur only once, and around 8.9% lies in the top ten. The starting material was CD4+ T cells from blood, obtained at the 22-month timepoint. The TCR was taken from a human patient who received a liver transplant. Some T cells may be supplied by the graft donor. The chain links TRBV6-5 to TRBJ1-6; unclear D gene. This chain's CDR3 is CASSYNGQRHSPLHF. In DNA form, the CDR3 reads TGTGCCAGCAGTTACAATGGGCAACGACATTCACCCCTCCACTTT.